This T cell receptor (beta chain) was recorded in a study of blood T cells in healthy people across ages (dated by TCRdb to between 2015 and 2017). With regard to the full study: Template switching captured roughly one uniquely barcoded TCR beta cDNA molecule per two T cells in model experiments. Using deep sequencing normalized with unique cDNA molecular identifiers, the study measured how TCR beta repertoire diversity changes with age. Two additional independent replicas of 1 million unique cDNA reads from the same blood draw were analyzed for two donors (one aged 18 to 29 and one aged 80 or older). Donors of different ages were randomly distributed across sequencing lanes to avoid experimental bias. The donors were divided into four age groups: young (average approximately 17 years), middle-aged (roughly 40), aged (around 67) and long-lived (roughly 82).

Broader findings and caveats from the paper: Estimates of total diversity from one million sequenced T cells were regarded as lower bounds and underestimates. There was a strong correlation between observed TCR beta diversity and the percentage of naive T cells measured by flow cytometry. Conclusive comparison of naive and antigen-experienced compartments was prevented by the profiling of bulk unsorted PBMCs. The long-lived group showed more naive CD4+ T cells, fewer expanded clones and increased TCR diversity than the aged group, suggesting age selection. Observed TCR beta diversity per million T cells fell roughly linearly with age, and a significant reduction was already apparent by age around 40. Donor CMV infection status was unknown, potentially confounding age-related changes in expanded clonotypes.

The donors were 40 or so Caucasian individuals from Russia, aged roughly 6 to 100 years, who were systemically healthy. Each donor gave roughly 11 milliliters of peripheral blood, drawn into EDTA-treated Vacutainer tubes. Ficoll-Paque density-gradient centrifugation was used to isolate PBMCs, with at least 6.5 million per sample. Total RNA, at least 5 micrograms per sample, was extracted from PBMCs with Trizol reagent. For every donor, an aliquot of PBMCs went through flow cytometry to measure the percentages of naive CD45RAhigh/CD27high T cells. The germline V gene (reference sequence) provides CDR1 DFQATT and CDR2 SNEGSKA. Cut back by 2 bases and 2 bases, the V and J ends lie 10 bases apart. The CDR3 holds 13 amino acids from the cysteine to the phenylalanine. Only the CDR3 part of the read is kept: 39 bases, read in frame from the first base. There are a few counts of this clonotype. Its binding antigen is unknown. It has no much larger one-base neighbor in the sample; base qualities were not kept.

Receptor libraries were prepared by 5' RACE. TCRdb names Illumina HiSeq 2500 as the instrument used. A second PCR of about 6 to 11 cycles was performed with a sample-barcoded 5' primer and a J-beta primer mix. Each TCR beta cDNA molecule received a unique molecular identifier from a template-switch 5' adaptor carrying 12 random nucleotides. At least 3 million CDR3-containing paired-end reads were obtained from each sample. First-strand cDNA was synthesized from all RNA with the Mint cDNA synthesis kit, primed by a TRBC-specific oligonucleotide. All cDNA was treated with uracil-DNA glycosylase and then went through a first 18-cycle PCR with the universal primers M1SS and BC2_uni_R. The authors processed their data as follows. For normalization, 1 million high-quality reads, each with a distinct molecular identifier, were randomly selected from each sample. Reads with shared molecular identifiers were discarded instead of being binned into consensus sequences. MiTCR, run with a Q25 quality threshold and the strictest error-elimination algorithm, handled CDR3 identification, clonotype clustering and error correction. A nonparametric unseen species model with Euler transformation was used to estimate lower-bound total TCR beta diversity. Through fastp at Q25 and MiXCR, TCRdb rebuilt clones from the public reads, retaining in-frame beta chains. Every distinct CDR3 protein forms one entry, paired with its most common genes and DNA. It is TCRdb's table, rather than the study itself, that gives the V and J calls and clone size. In this sample the table shows roughly 1.6 million distinct CDR3 sequences, around 36% of which occur a single time. Clones ranked in the top ten supply roughly 10% of the sample.

The sequence is built from TRBV20-1 and TRBJ2-7, with the D gene not clear enough to name. The sequencing input was blood. The source of this sequence is a woman in her twenties or thirties in good health. The nucleotide sequence reads TGCAGTGCTAGAATACCAGCCGCCTACGAGCAGTACTTC. This gives the protein CSARIPAAYEQYF.